What follows are 26 T cell receptor beta chains derived from one specimen sequenced in a study of T cell responses to AZD1222 COVID-19 vaccine. Data came from immunoSEQ multiplex PCR; TCRdb stores just in-frame clones and leaves some out. The sample includes 150,000 to 200,000 clones, 93% of them seen just once. The sequenced sample was peripheral blood, obtained on day 0 of AZD1222 vaccination. Receptors were obtained from an adult in good health.

The V gene is TRBV19, the J gene TRBJ1-1, with unresolved D. Germline CDR1 LNHDA, CDR2 SQIVND (reference sequence). Trimming removed 4 bases at V and 0 bases at J, with 18 bases between. The CDR3 contains 17 residues. This chain's CDR3 is CASSTLSEGLMNTEAFF. Here the CDR3 DNA reads TGTGCCAGTAGTACCCTATCGGAGGGCCTCATGAACACTGAAGCTTTCTTT.

The chain is built from TRBV7-2 and TRBJ1-6; unclear D gene. With 3 bases removed from V and 9 bases from J, the gap between germline ends came to 6 bases. The CDR3 is made up of 12 amino acids. In germline, CDR1 is SGHTA, CDR2 FQGNSA. CDR3 region: CASSFNGSPLHF. The DNA for the CDR3 is TGTGCCAGCAGCTTTAATGGTTCACCCCTCCACTTT.

In nucleotides, the CDR3 is TGTGCCAGCAGCTTAGGGCAGGGCGGAAACACCATATATTTT. It translates to CASSLGQGGNTIYF. This rearrangement joins TRBV7-9 to TRBJ1-3; perhaps TRBD1 as D (5 bases). CDR3 length: 14 amino acids. The V gene lost 1 base and the J gene lost 4 bases, with 8 bases spanning the gap. Germline CDR1 is SEHNR and CDR2 is FQNEAQ (reference sequence).

The chain is built from TRBV4-2 and TRBJ2-5; D is perhaps TRBD1 (6 bases). V was trimmed by 2 bases and J by 4 bases, leaving 17 bases between them. Germline V lookup: CDR1 LGHNA, CDR2 YNFKEQ. CDR3 length: 16 residues. This CDR3 is CASSQSSQGFGETQYF. The CDR3 region has the DNA TGTGCCAGCAGCCAATCAAGCCAGGGGTTCGGAGAGACCCAGTACTTC.

V gene TRBV14 combines with J gene TRBJ2-1, with 8 bases identical to TRBD1. J gave up 4 bases and V 8 bases, and 7 bases lay outside the gene matches. Looked up from germline, CDR1 is SGHDN and CDR2 is FVKESK. This CDR3 is built from 14 residues. In DNA form, the CDR3 reads TGTGCCAGCTCTCAAGACAGGGGATACAATGAGCAGTTCTTC. It is translated as CASSQDRGYNEQFF.

V and J are TRBV24-1 and TRBJ2-7; TRBD1 or TRBD2 may be the D gene (7 bases each). V lost 10 bases, J lost 3 bases, and 21 bases lay in between. This CDR3 spans 15 amino acids. Germline lookup yields CDR1 KGHDR and CDR2 SFDVKD. CDR3 loop: CATILGGGFYYEQYF. CDR3 nucleotides: TGTGCCACGATACTGGGAGGGGGCTTCTACTACGAGCAGTACTTC.

The genes are TRBV10-2 and TRBJ1-5; 10 nucleotides align to TRBD1. The CDR3 loop spans 14 amino acids. Trimming took 6 bases from V and 6 from J; bases not matched to a gene: 5. The germline CDR1 and CDR2 sequences are WSHSY and SAAADI. CDR3 sequence (DNA): TGCGCCAGCAGGGGGACAGGGGTTCTTCAGCCCCAGCATTTT. Its translation: CASRGTGVLQPQHF.

The chain links TRBV5-1 to TRBJ2-2; 7 bases line up with TRBD1. After removal of 6 bases from V and 2 bases from J, the junction contained 7 bases not matched to a gene. Per the germline V gene, CDR1 is SGHRS and CDR2 is YFSETQ. The CDR3 loop spans 15 amino acids. The CDR3 region has the DNA TGCGCCAGCACCAACCGGACAGGCAACACCGGGGAGCTGTTTTTT. Translated: CASTNRTGNTGELFF.

The CDR3 reads CASSGTGSVLNEQFF. In DNA form, the CDR3 reads TGTGCCAGCAGTGGGACGGGGAGCGTCCTTAATGAGCAGTTCTTC. The chain links TRBV2 to TRBJ2-1, with D tentatively TRBD2 (5 bases). The V end was cut by 4 bases, the J end by 7 bases, with 17 bases between. Per the germline V gene, CDR1 is SNHLY and CDR2 is FYNNEI. This CDR3 region has 15 residues.

The chain has TRBV3-1 (or the pseudogene TRBV3-2) and TRBJ2-5; TRBD1 or TRBD2 may be the D gene (5 bases each). Looked up from germline, CDR1 is LGHDT and CDR2 is YNNKEL (reference sequence). There are 16 residues in the CDR3. V was clipped by 1 base and J by 5 bases, with 17 bases between them. Written as DNA, the CDR3 is TGTGCCAGCAGCCAAGGCCGGGGACCCCAATGGGAGACCCAGTACTTC. Protein sequence: CASSQGRGPQWETQYF.

The chain carries TRBV25-1 and TRBJ2-1; either TRBD1 or TRBD2 may fit D (5 bases each). V was cut by 2 bases and J by 0 bases, with 8 bases left in between. The germline CDR1 and CDR2 sequences are MGHDK and SYGVNS. There are 15 residues in the CDR3. The CDR3 here is CASSEEGISYNEQFF. The DNA of the CDR3 is TGTGCCAGCAGTGAAGAGGGGATCTCCTACAATGAGCAGTTCTTC.

This clone showed up just once. The chain uses TRBV4-2 and TRBJ2-6; D unresolved. CDR1 is LGHNA, CDR2 YNFKEQ, per germline. V was cut by 3 bases and J by 0 bases, with 6 bases left in between. This CDR3 has 15 residues. The CDR3 DNA is TGTGCCAGCAGCCATGTCAGCTCTGGGGCCAACGTCCTGACTTTC. The encoded protein is CASSHVSSGANVLTF.

The chain couples TRBV9 to TRBJ2-1, with 9 positions matching TRBD2. Germline trimming cut 0 bases from V and 4 bases from J; bases unmatched to any gene: 5. Germline V gene data show CDR1 as SGDLS and CDR2 as YYNGEE. The CDR3 loop spans 16 amino acids. CDR3 bases: TGTGCCAGCAGCGTAGAGTTTCTAGCGGGGTACAATGAGCAGTTCTTC. Translating it yields CASSVEFLAGYNEQFF.

The rearrangement links TRBV5-1 to TRBJ1-2; 8 bases are shared with TRBD1. The germline CDR1 and CDR2 sequences are SGHRS and YFSETQ. The CDR3 has 14 residues. V was clipped by 7 bases and J by 6 bases; unmatched bases: 11. In DNA, the CDR3 is TGCGCCAGCCGAAGCGGACAGGGAAGGCATGGCTACACCTTC. Translating it yields CASRSGQGRHGYTF.

In this sample, this clone turned up once. The rearrangement joins TRBV19 to TRBJ2-3, with D possibly matching TRBD2 (5 bases). Between the trimmed V and J ends, which lost 2 bases and 0 bases, there was a span of 9 bases. Per the germline V gene, CDR1 is LNHDA and CDR2 is SQIVND (reference sequence). The CDR3 spans 15 residues. In nucleotides, the CDR3 is TGTGCCAGTAGTATATTCGGGGTTAGCACAGATACGCAGTATTTT. Translating it yields CASSIFGVSTDTQYF.

The V gene is TRBV5-4, the J gene TRBJ2-5, with D hard to call. The germline V gene encodes CDR1 SGHNT and CDR2 YYREEE (reference sequence). With 7 bases removed from V and 5 bases from J, the gap between germline ends came to 12 bases. There are 12 residues in the CDR3. For the CDR3, the DNA is TGTGCCAGCGGGGTGGTCTCGGAGACCCAGTACTTC. It yields the protein CASGVVSETQYF.

The genes are TRBV14 and TRBJ1-1; D gene uncertain. Germline V gives CDR1 SGHDN, CDR2 FVKESK. V lost 2 bases, J lost 4 bases, and 8 bases lay in between. This CDR3 contains 13 residues. The CDR3 reads CASSQTSSTEAFF. DNA of the CDR3: TGTGCCAGCAGCCAAACCTCATCCACTGAAGCTTTCTTT.

This chain links TRBV5-1 with TRBJ1-4; 11 nucleotides align to TRBD1. The CDR3 spans 14 residues. V lost 4 bases to trimming and J lost 13 bases; unmatched junction nucleotides: 9. Germline CDR1 SGHRS, CDR2 YFSETQ. This chain's CDR3 is CASSPGTGGDRLFF. Written as DNA, the CDR3 is TGCGCCAGCAGCCCCGGGACAGGGGGTGATAGACTGTTTTTT.

This clone was detected a few times. This chain joins TRBV10-3 and TRBJ1-1; the D gene is possibly TRBD1 (5 bases). Trimming removed 10 bases at V and 4 bases at J, with 16 bases between. The CDR3 totals 13 residues. Looked up from germline, CDR1 is ENHRY and CDR2 is SYGVKD. This chain's CDR3 is CASTNGHATEAFF. CDR3 coding DNA: TGTGCCAGCACTAACGGACACGCCACTGAAGCTTTCTTT.

The chain is built from TRBV5-8 and TRBJ2-7, with a tentative D call TRBD2 (6 bases). V dropped 0 bases and J dropped 3 bases, with 10 bases sitting between them. Germline-derived CDR1 and CDR2 are SGHTS and YDEGEE. The CDR3 runs 14 residues. The chain's CDR3 is CASSLEGGGYEQYF. In DNA, the CDR3 is TGTGCCAGCAGCTTGGAGGGAGGAGGCTACGAGCAGTACTTC.

This clone occurred once. The chain uses TRBV9 and TRBJ2-7; D is perhaps TRBD1 (5 bases). The CDR3 spans 14 residues. CDR1 and CDR2 from the germline V gene are SGDLS and YYNGEE. Trimming took 3 bases from V and 7 from J, leaving 17 bases between them. The CDR3 sequence: CASSGGTGISEQYF. CDR3 DNA sequence: TGTGCCAGCAGCGGAGGAACAGGCATTTCGGAGCAGTACTTC.

The chain carries TRBV21-1 and TRBJ1-5. TRBV21-1 is described as a pseudogene. The CDR3 is 18 residues long. The CDR3 coding sequence is TGTGCCAGCAGCAAAGAGAAAGGCTTTTGGGGATCTCATCAGCCCCAGCATTTT. Translating gives CASSKEKGFWGSHQPQHF.

V is TRBV4-3 and J is TRBJ2-3; 8 bases agree with TRBD2. Germline V gene data show CDR1 as LGHNA and CDR2 as YSLEER. The CDR3 consists of 21 residues. The ends lost 4 bases at V and 2 bases at J; junction bases unmatched: 23. This CDR3 reads CASSPSNYPFLVAGITDTQYF. In nucleotides, the CDR3 is TGCGCCAGCAGCCCTTCTAACTACCCCTTCTTAGTAGCGGGGATCACAGATACGCAGTATTTT.

The chain recombines TRBV5-1 with TRBJ2-1, with 9 bases identical to TRBD2. Germline V gene lookup returns CDR1 SGHRS and CDR2 YFSETQ. The junction had 11 bases not matched to a gene; V was cut back by 4 bases and J by 9 bases. There are 15 residues in the CDR3. CDR3 loop: CASSPGAGGPGEQFF. CDR3 nucleotides: TGCGCCAGCAGCCCCGGGGCGGGGGGGCCTGGTGAGCAGTTCTTC.

The chain links TRBV6-5 to TRBJ1-2, with D unresolved. The length of the CDR3 is 10 residues. Germline assignment: CDR1 MNHEY and CDR2 SVGAGI. The CDR3 bases are TGTGCAGGAGGGAACTATGGCTACACCTTC. Protein product: CAGGNYGYTF.

The chain's CDR3 is CASRVAGLNTEAFF. The CDR3 bases are TGCGCCAGCAGGGTTGCAGGGCTAAACACTGAAGCTTTCTTT. This chain uses TRBV5-1 with TRBJ1-1; possibly TRBD1 for D (5 bases). The length of the CDR3 is 14 residues. V lost 5 bases to trimming and J lost 2 bases, with 13 bases between them. Germline V lookup: CDR1 SGHRS, CDR2 YFSETQ.